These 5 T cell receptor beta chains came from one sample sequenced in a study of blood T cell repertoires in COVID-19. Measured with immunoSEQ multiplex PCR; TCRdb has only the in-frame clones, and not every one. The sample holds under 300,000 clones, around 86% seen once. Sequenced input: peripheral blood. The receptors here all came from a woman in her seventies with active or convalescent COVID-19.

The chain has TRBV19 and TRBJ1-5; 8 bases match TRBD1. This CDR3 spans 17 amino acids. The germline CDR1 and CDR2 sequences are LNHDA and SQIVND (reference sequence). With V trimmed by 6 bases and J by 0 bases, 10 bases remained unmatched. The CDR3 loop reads CASRTTGGGNSNQPQHF. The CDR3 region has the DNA TGTGCCAGTAGGACTACAGGGGGGGGAAATAGCAATCAGCCCCAGCATTTT.

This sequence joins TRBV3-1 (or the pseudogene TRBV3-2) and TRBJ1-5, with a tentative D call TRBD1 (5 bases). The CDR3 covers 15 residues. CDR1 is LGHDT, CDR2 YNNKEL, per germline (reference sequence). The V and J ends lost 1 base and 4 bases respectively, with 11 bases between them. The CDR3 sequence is CASSQGRAGNQPQHF. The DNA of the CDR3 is TGTGCCAGCAGCCAAGGTCGGGCAGGGAATCAGCCCCAGCATTTT.

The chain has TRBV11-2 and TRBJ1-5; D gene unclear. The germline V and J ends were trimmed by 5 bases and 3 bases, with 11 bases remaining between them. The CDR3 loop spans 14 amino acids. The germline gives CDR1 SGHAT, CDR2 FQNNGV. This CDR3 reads CASSPGPLNQPQHF. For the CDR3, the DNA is TGTGCCAGCAGCCCCGGTCCACTCAATCAGCCCCAGCATTTT.

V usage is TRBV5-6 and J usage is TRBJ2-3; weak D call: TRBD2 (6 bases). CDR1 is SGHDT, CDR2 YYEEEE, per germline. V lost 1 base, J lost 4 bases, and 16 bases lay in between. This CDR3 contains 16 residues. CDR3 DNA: TGTGCCAGCAGCTTGTATGTCGGGGGTACCTCAGATACGCAGTATTTT. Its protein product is CASSLYVGGTSDTQYF. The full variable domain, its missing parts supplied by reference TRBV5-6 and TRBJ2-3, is DAGVTQSPTHLIKTRGQQVTLRCSPKSGHDTVSWYQQALGQGPQFIFQYYEEEERQRGNFPDRFSGHQFPNYSSELNVNALLLGDSALYLCASSLYVGGTSDTQYFGPGTRLTVL.

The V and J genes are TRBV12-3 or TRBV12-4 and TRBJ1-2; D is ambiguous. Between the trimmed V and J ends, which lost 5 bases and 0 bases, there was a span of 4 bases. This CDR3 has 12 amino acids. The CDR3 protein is CASSQTNYGYTF. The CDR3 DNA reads TGTGCCAGCAGTCAAACTAACTATGGCTACACCTTC.